One sample yielded the 22 T cell receptor beta chains listed below, sequenced in a study of T cells after posttransplantation cyclophosphamide. Methotrexate plus calcineurin inhibitor accompanied controls' myeloablative marrow transplants; sampling was 1 year later. The table came from immunoSEQ multiplex PCR; TCRdb's copy has only in-frame clones and leaves some out. Among around 17,000 clones, about four fifths were seen once, and the ten largest hold 2.8%. The source material was PBMCs, sampled nearly 450 days after allogeneic stem cell transplant with calcineurin inhibitor and methotrexate. These receptors came from a male patient between 25 and 39 years old who received an allogeneic stem cell transplant from an unrelated donor, was CMV-positive, and had acute and chronic GVHD. Some of the T cells may derive from the graft donor.

This chain's CDR3 is CASSNGGSAAEAFF. CDR3 sequence (DNA): TGCGCCAGCAGCAACGGTGGGTCAGCGGCTGAAGCTTTCTTT. The chain joins TRBV5-1 to TRBJ1-1; D is unclear. The CDR3 runs to 14 residues. The V end lost 4 bases, the J end lost 6 bases, and 16 bases lay between the germline ends. Germline V CDR1 and CDR2: SGHRS, YFSETQ.

The rearrangement joins TRBV23-1 to TRBJ2-7; maybe TRBD1 (5 bases). TRBV23-1 is an open reading frame, and its role is uncertain. The CDR3 covers 16 residues. V was cut by 1 base and J by 0 bases, with 13 bases left in between. CDR3 DNA sequence: TGCGCCAGCAGTCAATTCAAACAGGAGAGCTCCTACGAGCAGTACTTC. It is translated as CASSQFKQESSYEQYF.

The J gene is TRBJ2-3, the V gene TRBV10-2; tentatively, D is TRBD1 (5 bases). Germline V gives CDR1 WSHSY, CDR2 SAAADI. The CDR3 runs 12 residues. Trimming left V 4 bases short and J 3 bases short, with 5 bases between. CDR3 sequence reads: CASSGTTDTQYF. Here the CDR3 DNA reads TGCGCCAGCAGTGGGACAACAGATACGCAGTATTTT.

The chain uses TRBV4-2 and TRBJ1-3; TRBD1 matches at 9 bases. CDR3 length: 18 residues. Germline trimming cut 2 bases from V and 1 base from J; bases unmatched to any gene: 9. Per germline, CDR1 LGHNA and CDR2 YNFKEQ. CDR3 nucleotide sequence: TGTGCCAGCAGCCAACTTCCAACCGGGACAGGGTCTGGAAACACCATATATTTT. Its protein is CASSQLPTGTGSGNTIYF.

This chain joins TRBV6-5 and TRBJ1-1; TRBD1 aligns across 9 bases. J gave up 10 bases and V 5 bases, and 8 bases lay outside the gene matches. Germline-derived CDR1 and CDR2 are MNHEY and SVGAGI. CDR3 length: 13 residues. CDR3 sequence (DNA): TGTGCCAGCAGTGAAACGGGACAGGGTAGAGCTTTCTTT. Translated, it gives CASSETGQGRAFF.

The table lists this clone with a few counts. This chain joins TRBV7-9 and TRBJ1-6; TRBD1 aligns across 10 bases. V dropped 4 bases and J dropped 10; count of bases not matched to a gene: 4. CDR1 and CDR2 (germline): SEHNR, FQNEAQ (reference sequence). The CDR3 is 14 amino acids. As DNA, the CDR3 is TGTGCCAGCAGCTGGGGGACAGGGGAATCACCCCTCCACTTT. Its translation is CASSWGTGESPLHF.

This chain uses TRBV2 with TRBJ2-7; weak D call: TRBD1 (5 bases). CDR1 and CDR2 from the germline V gene are SNHLY and FYNNEI. The CDR3 spans 12 residues. The V gene lost 3 bases and the J gene lost 4 bases, with 7 bases spanning the gap. The DNA of the CDR3 is TGTGCCAGCAGTGATTCAGGGTACGAGCAGTACTTC. Residues: CASSDSGYEQYF.

This chain uses TRBV14 with TRBJ2-5, with D tentatively TRBD2 (5 bases). The J call may be wrong; the DNA end is better matched by TRBJ2-7. There are 14 residues in the CDR3. Germline V CDR1 and CDR2: SGHDN, FVKESK. This chain's CDR3 is CASSLDWGADEQYF. CDR3 nucleotide sequence: TGTGCCAGCAGCCTGGACTGGGGAGCGGACGAGCAGTACTTC.

The J gene is TRBJ1-2, the V gene TRBV11-2; D is possibly TRBD1 (6 bases). Trimming removed 5 bases at V and 4 bases at J, with 20 bases between. The CDR3 totals 16 residues. Germline V gene lookup returns CDR1 SGHAT and CDR2 FQNNGV. CDR3 in DNA: TGTGCCAGCAGCCCCACCGGGACATCAAGGTTCTATGGCTACACCTTC. Protein sequence: CASSPTGTSRFYGYTF.

This clone was counted a few times. This chain links TRBV9 with TRBJ2-5, with a tentative D call TRBD1 (5 bases). In germline, CDR1 is SGDLS, CDR2 YYNGEE. The CDR3 runs to 14 residues. Trimming shortened V by 4 bases and J by 2 bases, and 12 bases separated the two germline ends. CDR3 amino acids: CASSSGSAQETQYF. The CDR3 DNA sequence: TGTGCCAGCAGCTCAGGGTCCGCACAAGAGACCCAGTACTTC.

V is TRBV5-1 and J is TRBJ2-5; D unclear. Germline assignment: CDR1 SGHRS and CDR2 YFSETQ. This CDR3 has 16 residues. V was cut by 0 bases and J by 5 bases, with 17 bases left in between. In DNA form, the CDR3 reads TGCGCCAGCAGCTTGGATCCAGAGCGCGTTGGGGAGACCCAGTACTTC. Translation: CASSLDPERVGETQYF.

The chain has TRBV19 and TRBJ2-1, with 9 bases that match TRBD1. J gave up 7 bases and V 9 bases, and 10 bases lay outside the gene matches. Germline values: CDR1 LNHDA, CDR2 SQIVND (reference sequence). The CDR3 totals 14 residues. The CDR3 protein is CASSRGTGMNEQFF. The CDR3 nucleotides read TGTGCCAGCTCGCGGGGGACAGGGATGAATGAGCAGTTCTTC.

The rearrangement links TRBV5-6 to TRBJ2-7; the match to TRBD1 covers 7 bases. V shed 1 base and J 5 bases; nucleotides not matched to a gene: 9. The length of the CDR3 is 15 residues. The germline V gene encodes CDR1 SGHDT and CDR2 YYEEEE. The CDR3 loop reads CASSLYSTGLDEQYF. Written as DNA, the CDR3 is TGTGCCAGCAGCTTGTATTCGACAGGGCTCGACGAGCAGTACTTC.

The V gene is TRBV5-4, the J gene TRBJ1-5; D not certain. The germline V gene encodes CDR1 SGHNT and CDR2 YYREEE (reference sequence). V was trimmed by 4 bases and J by 9 bases, leaving 11 bases between them. CDR3 length: 12 residues. CDR3 nucleotide sequence: TGTGCCAGCAGCCTGATGGCAGGGCCCCAGCATTTT. Translated, it gives CASSLMAGPQHF. The full variable domain, in which reference TRBV5-4 and TRBJ1-5 provide the parts outside the CDR3, is ETGVTQSPTHLIKTRGQQVTLRCSSQSGHNTVSWYQQALGQGPQFIFQYYREEENGRGNFPPRFSGLQFPNYSSELNVNALELDDSALYLCASSLMAGPQHFGDGTRLSIL.

This chain connects TRBV6-1 to TRBJ1-2, with TRBD1 matching over 7 bases. The V and J ends lost 4 bases and 4 bases, in that order; junction bases with no gene match: 15. Germline V gene sequence: CDR1 MNHNS, CDR2 SASEGT. The CDR3 is 17 residues long. Here the CDR3 DNA reads TGTGCCAGCAGTGGGAAGCCTGGGACAGCGATCTTCTATGGCTACACCTTC. Its protein product is CASSGKPGTAIFYGYTF.

V and J are TRBV6-5 and TRBJ1-2, with 9 bases fitting TRBD1. CDR1 is MNHEY, CDR2 SVGAGI, per germline. With V trimmed by 3 bases and J by 6 bases, 8 bases remained unmatched. The CDR3 is 15 residues long. The CDR3 coding sequence is TGTGCCAGCAGTTATATGGGGGGACAGGGTGATGGCTACACCTTC. Translating it yields CASSYMGGQGDGYTF.

This sequence joins TRBV5-6 and TRBJ1-2, with D perhaps matching TRBD1 (6 bases). This CDR3 comprises 16 residues. V lost 6 bases and J 5 bases, leaving 23 bases between the germline ends. From germline, CDR1 is SGHDT and CDR2 YYEEEE. CDR3 in DNA: TGTGCCAGCACAATGGCGTGGGGACATGACGATTATGGCTACACCTTC. Amino acids: CASTMAWGHDDYGYTF.

This clone was detected only a few times. This sequence joins TRBV19 and TRBJ1-3; 8 bases are a match to TRBD1. From germline, CDR1 is LNHDA and CDR2 SQIVND (reference sequence). The CDR3 is 15 amino acids. After removal of 7 bases from V and 0 bases from J, the junction contained 5 bases not matched to a gene. This CDR3 is CASKRDRSSGNTIYF. CDR3 DNA: TGTGCCAGTAAGCGGGACAGGAGCTCTGGAAACACCATATATTTT. Looking up the rest from reference TRBV19 and TRBJ1-3 gives the full variable domain: DGGITQSPKYLFRKEGQNVTLSCEQNLNHDAMYWYRQDPGQGLRLIYYSQIVNDFQKGDIAEGYSVSREKKESFPLTVTSAQKNPTAFYLCASKRDRSSGNTIYFGEGSWLTVV.

As for this clone: One end of the junction varies from germline; a read error may be responsible. Other DNA sequences within the sample encode an identical CDR3. V usage is TRBV7-3 and J usage is TRBJ2-1; maybe TRBD1 (5 bases). The CDR3 consists of 14 residues. Germline V lookup: CDR1 SGHTA, CDR2 FQGTGA. The CDR3 region has the DNA TGCGCCAGCAGCTTAAGCAGGGACTACAATGAGCAGTTCTTC. Translation gives CASSLSRDYNEQFF.

The CDR3, as DNA: TGTGCCAGCAGTGAAGACGGGGTATTCTACGAGCAGTACTTC. Its translation is CASSEDGVFYEQYF. The chain has TRBV6-5 and TRBJ2-7, with D possibly matching TRBD2 (5 bases). Germline CDR1 reads MNHEY; CDR2 reads SVGAGI. V gave up 5 bases and J gave up 3 bases, with 14 bases separating them. The CDR3 covers 14 residues.

V is TRBV13 and J is TRBJ2-7, with TRBD2 identical over 11 bases. Germline assignment: CDR1 PRHDT and CDR2 FYEKMQ (reference sequence). The V and J ends lost 5 bases and 2 bases, in that order; junction bases with no gene match: 11. This CDR3 is 17 amino acids long. The DNA of the CDR3 is TGTGCCAGCAGCCCCCAGACCGGGACTAGCGGAGCCTACGAGCAGTACTTC. Protein: CASSPQTGTSGAYEQYF. Together with reference TRBV13 and TRBJ2-7, the CDR3 gives the full variable domain: AAGVIQSPRHLIKEKRETATLKCYPIPRHDTVYWYQQGPGQDPQFLISFYEKMQSDKGSIPDRFSAQQFSDYHSELNMSSLELGDSALYFCASSPQTGTSGAYEQYFGPGTRLTVT.

CDR3 loop: CASSRQRDERGYNEQFF. The CDR3 DNA is TGTGCCAGCTCGCGCCAGAGGGATGAACGCGGATACAATGAGCAGTTCTTC. The V and J genes are TRBV18 and TRBJ2-1; perhaps TRBD2 as D (5 bases). The germline V gene has CDR1 KGHSH and CDR2 LQKENI. CDR3 length: 17 residues. The V gene lost 6 bases and the J gene lost 4 bases, with 22 bases spanning the gap. The full variable domain, rest sourced from reference TRBV18 and TRBJ2-1, is NAGVMQNPRHLVRRRGQEARLRCSPMKGHSHVYWYRQLPEEGLKFMVYLQKENIIDESGMPKERFSAEFPKEGPSILRIQQVVRGDSAAYFCASSRQRDERGYNEQFFGPGTRLTVL.